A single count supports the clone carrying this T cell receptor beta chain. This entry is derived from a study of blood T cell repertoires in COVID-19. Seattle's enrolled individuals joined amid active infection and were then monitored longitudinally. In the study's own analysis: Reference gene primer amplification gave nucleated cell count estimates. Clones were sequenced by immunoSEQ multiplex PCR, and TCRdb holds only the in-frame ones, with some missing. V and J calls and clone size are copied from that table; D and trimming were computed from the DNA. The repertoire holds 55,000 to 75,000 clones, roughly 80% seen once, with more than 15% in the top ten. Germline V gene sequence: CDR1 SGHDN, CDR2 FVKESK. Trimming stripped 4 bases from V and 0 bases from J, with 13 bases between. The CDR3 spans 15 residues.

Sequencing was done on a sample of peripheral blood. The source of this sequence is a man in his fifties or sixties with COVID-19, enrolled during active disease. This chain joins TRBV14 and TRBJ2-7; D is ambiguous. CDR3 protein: CASSRLESYSYEQYF. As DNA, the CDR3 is TGTGCCAGCAGCCGCCTCGAAAGCTACTCCTACGAGCAGTACTTC.